A selection of T cell receptor beta chains follows, all from one sample in a study of blood T cell repertoires in COVID-19. The assay was immunoSEQ multiplex PCR, and TCRdb's table has in-frame clones only and misses some. This table holds 18,000 or so clones, around 82% found once. Sequencing used peripheral blood. The receptors here all came from a man between 40 and 49 years old with active or convalescent COVID-19. The CDR3 runs from the conserved cysteine through the conserved F or W. A D gene is named only where the DNA matches it firmly. Only some rows state a clone size, as once, few, many or a class for expanded clones.

NA TRBJ2-7 NA 13 TRBV2 CASVITGNAEQYF TGTGCCAGCGTGATTACAGGGAATGCCGAGCAGTACTTC
NA TRBJ2-7 TRBD1 14 TRBV29-1 CSVAPGQSFAEQYF TGCAGCGTTGCCCCGGGACAGAGTTTCGCAGAGCAGTACTTC
NA TRBJ2-7 TRBD1 12 TRBV6-5 CATRQGLYEQYF TGTGCCACCAGACAGGGTCTCTACGAGCAGTACTTC
NA TRBJ1-2 NA 12 TRBV12-3/TRBV12-4 CASSLRGYGYTF TGTGCCAGCAGTTTACGAGGCTATGGCTACACCTTC
NA TRBJ1-6 NA 16 TRBV9 CASSVDTGTTNSPLHF TGTGCCAGCAGCGTAGATACAGGGACCACGAATTCACCCCTCCACTTT
once TRBJ1-1 NA 14 TRBV5-1 CASRMEAGYTEAFF TGCGCCAGCAGAATGGAGGCGGGGTACACTGAAGCTTTCTTT
NA TRBJ1-5 NA 17 TRBV7-8 CASSSARGRYSNQPQHF TGTGCCAGCAGCTCGGCTAGGGGAAGGTATAGCAATCAGCCCCAGCATTTT
few TRBJ1-2 TRBD1 16 TRBV25-1 CASSDPGQSNLGGYTF TGTGCCAGCAGTGATCCGGGACAGTCTAATCTGGGTGGCTACACCTTC
NA TRBJ2-2 TRBD1 18 TRBV25-1 CASSTGIPGTGSTGELFF TGTGCCAGCAGTACAGGGATTCCCGGGACAGGGAGCACCGGGGAGCTGTTTTTT
NA TRBJ1-1 TRBD1 14 TRBV6-5 CASRLGTENTEAFF TGTGCCAGCAGGCTCGGGACAGAGAACACTGAAGCTTTCTTT
NA TRBJ2-7 TRBD1 16 TRBV3-1/TRBV3-2 CASSHGRGRNSYEQYF TGTGCCAGCAGCCATGGCAGGGGGCGAAACTCCTACGAGCAGTACTTC
NA TRBJ1-1 NA 11 TRBV20-1 CSADLGTEAFF TGCAGTGCCGACTTAGGCACTGAAGCTTTCTTT
NA TRBJ2-2 TRBD1 13 TRBV7-2 CATQGWLTGELFF TGTGCCACACAGGGGTGGTTGACCGGGGAGCTGTTTTTT
NA TRBJ1-1 NA 14 TRBV30 CAWETYRDFTEAFF TGTGCCTGGGAAACCTACAGGGATTTCACTGAAGCTTTCTTT
NA TRBJ1-2 TRBD1 15 TRBV6-5 CASSLRQGANYGYTF TGTGCCAGCAGTCTAAGACAGGGAGCTAACTATGGCTACACCTTC
NA TRBJ2-1 NA 13 TRBV29-1 CSAKYNSYNEQFF TGCAGCGCAAAATACAACTCCTACAATGAGCAGTTCTTC
NA TRBJ1-6 NA 14 TRBV6-5 CASRPGINNSPLHF TGTGCCAGCAGACCCGGGATTAATAATTCACCCCTCCACTTT
NA TRBJ2-3 NA 18 TRBV7-9 CASSLRGGLSTSTDTQYF TGTGCCAGCAGCTTGCGGGGTGGACTGTCTACTAGCACAGATACGCAGTATTTT
NA TRBJ2-5 NA 17 TRBV5-1 CASSLAPQGTGKETQYF TGCGCCAGCAGCTTGGCCCCACAGGGTACCGGTAAAGAGACCCAGTACTTC
few TRBJ2-3 NA 13 TRBV5-1 CASSYPGIDTQYF TGCGCCAGCAGCTATCCGGGGATAGATACGCAGTATTTT
NA TRBJ1-4 NA 16 TRBV7-9 CASSLARGGPNEKLFF TGTGCCAGCAGCTTAGCACGGGGGGGACCTAATGAAAAACTGTTTTTT
NA TRBJ1-1 NA 16 TRBV19 CASSTPYRVGNTEAFF TGTGCCAGTAGTACCCCATACCGGGTAGGGAACACTGAAGCTTTCTTT
NA TRBJ2-7 NA 10 TRBV2 CASRVGEQYF TGTGCCAGCAGGGTCGGCGAGCAGTACTTC
NA TRBJ2-2 NA 14 TRBV19 CASTQGPYTGELFF TGTGCCAGTACGCAGGGGCCCTACACCGGGGAGCTGTTTTTT
NA TRBJ2-7 TRBD2 17 TRBV6-2/TRBV6-3 CASSYSASGASTYEQYF TGTGCCAGCAGTTACTCGGCTAGCGGGGCCTCCACCTACGAGCAGTACTTC
NA TRBJ2-1 TRBD1 16 TRBV3-1/TRBV3-2 CASSKDRDRGNNEQFF TGTGCCAGCAGCAAGGACCGGGACAGGGGAAACAATGAGCAGTTCTTC
NA TRBJ2-3 TRBD2 15 TRBV5-1 CASSWTSGVQDTQYF TGCGCCAGCAGTTGGACTAGCGGGGTCCAAGATACGCAGTATTTT
NA TRBJ1-5 NA 13 TRBV18 CASSPETSQPQHF TGTGCCAGCTCACCAGAGACAAGTCAGCCCCAGCATTTT
NA TRBJ2-3 TRBD2 14 TRBV30 CAWSGGLSTDTQYF TGTGCCTGGAGCGGGGGGTTATCGACAGATACGCAGTATTTT
NA TRBJ2-6 NA 15 TRBV9 CASSLSGAGANVLTF TGTGCCAGCAGCCTTTCGGGGGCTGGGGCCAACGTCCTGACTTTC
NA TRBJ1-4 NA 14 TRBV5-1 CASRWTDLNEKLFF TGCGCCAGCAGGTGGACAGATCTTAATGAAAAACTGTTTTTT
NA TRBJ2-5 TRBD2 18 TRBV4-3 CASSQDGWTSGEQETQYF TGCGCCAGCAGCCAAGATGGGTGGACTAGCGGGGAGCAAGAGACCCAGTACTTC
NA TRBJ2-7 NA 16 TRBV5-1 CASSLSSQPLPYEQYF TGCGCCAGCAGCTTGTCCTCACAGCCTCTTCCCTACGAGCAGTACTTC
NA TRBJ1-3 TRBD1 14 TRBV9 CASSVQGEGNTIYF TGTGCCAGCAGCGTTCAGGGGGAAGGAAACACCATATATTTT
NA TRBJ1-2 NA 15 TRBV7-2 CASSLLGPDMAGYTF TGTGCCAGCAGCTTATTGGGGCCCGACATGGCTGGCTACACCTTC
NA TRBJ2-7 TRBD2 19 TRBV9 CASSVAGLAGGVRLREQYF TGTGCCAGCAGCGTAGCCGGACTAGCGGGGGGAGTTAGACTACGGGAGCAGTACTTC
NA TRBJ2-7 NA 15 TRBV6-2/TRBV6-3 CASSYFRGNQDEQYF TGTGCCAGCAGTTACTTCCGGGGGAACCAGGACGAGCAGTACTTC
NA TRBJ2-1 NA 15 TRBV5-5 CASNREGSSYNEQFF TGTGCCAGCAATCGAGAGGGAAGCTCCTACAATGAGCAGTTCTTC
few TRBJ2-7 NA 15 TRBV6-6 CASSYRERGSYEQYF TGTGCCAGCAGTTACCGTGAAAGGGGCAGCTACGAGCAGTACTTC
NA TRBJ1-2 TRBD1 15 TRBV9 CASSVGLGQGGGYTF TGTGCCAGCAGCGTAGGGCTGGGACAGGGCGGCGGCTACACCTTC
NA TRBJ1-3 TRBD1 16 TRBV12-5 CASGSPDRLGGNTIYF TGTGCTAGTGGATCACCGGACAGGTTGGGCGGAAACACCATATATTTT
NA TRBJ1-1 NA 18 TRBV12-1 CASSFHPAGVEENTEAFF TGTGCCAGCAGCTTTCACCCGGCAGGGGTAGAGGAGAACACTGAAGCTTTCTTT
few TRBJ1-2 TRBD1 13 TRBV2 CASTGQGAYGYTF TGTGCCAGTACCGGACAGGGGGCCTATGGCTACACCTTC
NA TRBJ1-3 TRBD1 12 TRBV29-1 CSVTTGGNTIYF TGCAGCGTTACGACAGGGGGAAACACCATATATTTT
NA TRBJ1-2 NA 15 TRBV5-1 CASSWGRRGSYGYTF TGCGCCAGCAGCTGGGGGAGACGGGGGAGCTATGGCTACACCTTC
NA TRBJ2-7 NA 15 TRBV11-2 CASSLESRPRGEQYF TGTGCCAGCAGCTTGGAGAGCAGGCCTCGAGGGGAGCAGTACTTC
NA TRBJ2-2 NA 14 TRBV2 CASFRETNTGELFF TGTGCCAGCTTCCGGGAGACAAACACCGGGGAGCTGTTTTTT
once TRBJ2-1 TRBD1 13 TRBV19 CASSIEDRTGQFF TGTGCCAGTAGTATAGAGGACAGGACCGGGCAGTTCTTC
few TRBJ1-2 NA 16 TRBV4-1 CASSQTTGMGSLGYTF TGCGCCAGCAGCCAAACCACAGGGATGGGGAGCCTTGGCTACACCTTC
NA TRBJ2-1 TRBD1 14 TRBV19 CASSINQGVNEQFF TGTGCCAGTAGTATAAACCAGGGGGTCAATGAGCAGTTCTTC
once TRBJ1-4 TRBD1 14 TRBV5-1 CASSRTGGGEKLFF TGCGCCAGCAGCCGGACAGGGGGCGGTGAAAAACTGTTTTTT